The source of this T cell receptor beta chain is a study of shared clonotypes between healthy human individuals. General study points: Investigators expected sequencing depth to affect clonotype sharing among donors.

Naive CD8 cells comprised CD45RO-negative, CCR7-positively selected cells, excluding terminally differentiated effector memory CD45RA+ cells. With regard to this clone: What it binds is unknown.

TCRdb's copy holds only in-frame clones and misses some; the assay was immunoSEQ multiplex PCR. Found here are millions of clones, about 95% of them singletons; the top ten hold about 1.1%. V dropped 10 bases and J dropped 7 bases, with 14 bases sitting between them. The CDR3 runs to 12 residues. CDR1 SGHVS and CDR2 FNYEAQ come from the germline V gene. The gene calls are TRBV7-6 and TRBJ2-1; D possibly corresponds to TRBD2 (7 bases). This TCR was recovered from a man younger than 35 in good health. Sequences were obtained from naive CD8+ T cells sorted from blood. Here the CDR3 DNA reads TGTGCCACCGGGGGGCCTGGTAATGAGCAGTTCTTC. It yields the protein CATGGPGNEQFF. The full variable domain, in which reference TRBV7-6 and TRBJ2-1 provide the parts outside the CDR3, is GAGVSQSPRYKVTKRGQDVALRCDPISGHVSLYWYRQALGQGPEFLTYFNYEAQQDKSGLPNDRFSAERPEGSISTLTIQRTEQRDSAMYRCATGGPGNEQFFGPGTRLTVL.